The T cell receptor (beta chain) under discussion was sequenced for a study of shared clonotypes between healthy human individuals (dated by TCRdb to 2018 to 2021). A note on the overall study: Two women and a few men aged 18 to 49 years were included in the cohort. The study deeply sequenced blood TCR repertoires of about 5 healthy adults to estimate repertoire size and the extent of clonotype sharing between individuals. For each donor, three plates each were used for CD4 naive and CD4 memory, two plates were used for CD8 naive, and one plate was used for CD8 memory. Between about 0.8 and 8.9 billion PBMCs per donor were obtained by leukapheresis. Different laboratories and diverse techniques were used to prepare libraries and sequence TCR repertoires, to increase sequencing depth and limit assay-specific biases.

As to this clone: The antigen it binds to is not known. Per-base qualities were not stored, and no clone one base away is much larger.

For the CD8 naive samples, CD45RO-negative cells were positively selected for CCR7, yielding a CD45RA+CCR7+ population from which TemRA cells were excluded. The donors were healthy, HIV-negative adults who had no recently reported acute infections or vaccinations. Only Caucasian adults living in Nashville, Tennessee, USA were represented among the donors. Blood was obtained by leukapheresis, after which PBMCs were separated by Ficoll-Histopaque density gradient centrifugation and cryopreserved in liquid nitrogen vapor phase. Analytical flow cytometry was used to check the purity and quantity of every magnetically sorted T cell population. Each sorted fraction had its genomic DNA isolated and then quantified by UV absorbance on a Nanodrop 2000c. According to the germline V gene (reference sequence), CDR1 reads LNHDA and CDR2 reads SQIVND. For this chain, trimming is 4 bases at the V end and 4 bases at the J end, and the number of junction bases without a gene match is 7. Inclusive of the bounding cysteine and phenylalanine, the CDR3 is 16 residues long. Only CDR3 DNA is held: 48 bases, read in frame from base 1.

Using the deep immunoSEQ assay, TCR CDR3 regions were amplified from genomic DNA by multiplex PCR. Genomic DNA extracted from each cell subset was distributed evenly over all wells of several immunoSEQ 96-well plates, and each plate served as one replicate. For sorted subsets, about 0.2 ug genomic DNA, equal to 25,000 to 35,000 T cell genomes, was loaded into each replicate PCR. The purified libraries were quantified using a Qubit 3.0 fluorometer, sized with a Bioanalyzer 2100, and then quantified again using the KAPA Library Quantification kit. Every immunoSEQ 96-well plate was sequenced on a separate single-read 150-cycle Illumina NextSeq 550 flow cell. Per the authors' processing: Because the immunoSEQ output held only junctional sequences and lacked quality scores, the filtering could not match the filtering applied to full-length reads. Sequences were annotated with PyIR, a Python wrapper for IgBLAST v1.9, using IMGT germline references to assign V/J genes and CDR3. Reads were filtered out if the reads had weak V/J assignments (E-value above 1e-6), no CDR3, stop codons, out-of-frame junctions, or ambiguous translated residues. V3J clonotypes were defined by identical inferred V gene, J gene, and CDR3 amino acid sequence. Percentage overlap between repertoires was calculated by dividing the number of shared unique clonotypes by the size of the smaller repertoire. RTK rarefaction, the Chao1 estimator, and Recon v2.1 estimates of unobserved clonotypes were used to assess repertoire richness. OLGA was used to compute generation probabilities for all TCRbeta clonotypes that the gDNA method yielded from a few donors. TCRdb took this table from immuneACCESS and kept in-frame rearrangements with V and J called. Such tables lack part of the clones; where checked against another copy, unresolved V genes explain under half of the gap, and the rest is unexplained. V and J calls and clone size come straight from that table; D and trimming were deduced from the DNA. The sample contains some 2.1 million clones, 80% to 95% of them found a single time. The biggest ten clones account for roughly 1.7% of the sample.

General findings and caveats noted by the study authors: Sampling was restricted to blood, and TCR repertoires in tissues likely differ from the TCR repertoires found in blood. Pairwise subsampling led to the expectation that sequencing depth would affect the degree of clonotype sharing among donors. Naive subsets generally had larger estimated clonotype richness than memory subsets did. The small number of donors limited the genetic and exposure-history diversity represented. Clonotypes shared by all four sorted-subset donors showed higher generation probabilities than non-shared clonotypes. Even with the large sequencing depth, rarefaction of the sorted-subset datasets indicated that sequencing was incomplete. When a few donors were compared, the shared fraction of clonotypes was about 5% for naive CD4, 3.5% to 4% for naive CD8, 2% to 2.5% for memory CD4, and 0.4% for memory CD8.

Source material: naive CD8+ T cells from PBMCs. The cell subset or site label, as the study defines it: CD45RA+CCR7+. The chain uses TRBV19 and TRBJ1-4, with TRBD1 identical over 9 junction bases. This receptor was obtained from a man aged 18-30 years in good health. Some clones in this sample may be carry-over from other donors' samples. This receptor carries the CDR3 CASSTRTGASNEKLFF. The DNA sequence is given as TGTGCCAGTAGTACCAGGACAGGGGCCAGTAATGAAAAACTGTTTTTT.